Presented here are 23 T cell receptor beta chains from one specimen sequenced in a study of technical replicates of blood from a few donors. Method: immunoSEQ multiplex PCR; TCRdb's copy keeps in-frame clones and lacks some. Found here are 99,000 or so clones, about 95% of them singletons; the top ten hold about 0.19%. The sequencing input was T cells isolated from PBMCs. These receptors all come from a human donor in good health.

The J gene is TRBJ2-1, the V gene TRBV2; 16 bases are shared with TRBD2. This CDR3 has 16 residues. Germline CDR1 SNHLY, CDR2 FYNNEI. CDR3 in amino acids: CKRGLAGGPGNNEQFF. The CDR3 DNA reads as TGTAAGAGGGGACTAGCGGGAGGGCCCGGGAACAATGAGCAGTTCTTC.

This clone appeared once. V gene TRBV6-6 combines with J gene TRBJ2-6; a weak D match, TRBD1 (5 bases). V was trimmed by 5 bases and J by 0 bases, leaving 8 bases between them. This CDR3 is 15 amino acids long. The germline CDR1 and CDR2 sequences are MNHNY and SVGAGI (reference sequence). The CDR3 DNA reads as TGTGCCAGCAGTCCAACAGGCTCTGGGGCCAACGTCCTGACTTTC. Its protein is CASSPTGSGANVLTF.

The rearrangement links TRBV27 to TRBJ2-4; D is possibly TRBD1 (6 bases). The CDR3 extends over 14 amino acids. CDR1 is MNHEY, CDR2 SMNVEV, per germline (reference sequence). Deletions cut 5 bases from V and 7 bases from J, with 15 bases between. The CDR3, as DNA: TGTGCCAGCAGTAGAACCGGGACAAATAACATTCAGTACTTC. Encoded protein: CASSRTGTNNIQYF.

This clone appeared a few times. V is TRBV29-1 and J is TRBJ1-1; D may be TRBD1 (5 bases). The CDR3 loop spans 13 amino acids. Trimming stripped 8 bases from V and 2 bases from J, with 15 bases between. Germline V lookup: CDR1 SQVTM, CDR2 ANQGSEA. This CDR3 is CSTGGTPNTEAFF. Here the CDR3 DNA reads TGCAGCACGGGGGGGACGCCAAACACTGAAGCTTTCTTT.

V gene TRBV7-8 combines with J gene TRBJ2-2; a possible D gene is TRBD2 (5 bases). This CDR3 region has 15 residues. Germline V CDR1 and CDR2: SGHVS, FQNEAQ. V was cut by 3 bases and J by 1 base, with 9 bases left in between. The CDR3 region has the DNA TGTGCCAGCAGCTTGGTGGGAGTGAACACCGGGGAGCTGTTTTTT. This gives the protein CASSLVGVNTGELFF.

The chain recombines TRBV20-1 with TRBJ2-7; the D is unclear. The CDR3 is made up of 11 amino acids. V was shortened by 5 bases and J by 2 bases, with 7 bases between the two germline ends. Germline V gene data show CDR1 as DFQATT and CDR2 as SNEGSKA (reference sequence). CDR3 amino acids: CSASYPYEQYF. CDR3 nucleotides: TGCAGTGCTTCCTACCCCTACGAGCAGTACTTC.

This rearrangement joins TRBV28 to TRBJ1-2, with D maybe TRBD1 (5 bases). The V gene's germline CDR1 is MDHEN and CDR2 SYDVKM. The CDR3 contains 13 residues. Trimming took off 4 bases at V and 5 bases at J, with 11 bases between the two ends. The CDR3 spells CASSSADSYGYTF. CDR3 nucleotide sequence: TGTGCCAGCAGTTCAGCCGACAGTTATGGCTACACCTTC.

This clone came up once. This sequence joins TRBV5-6 and TRBJ1-2; D remains unclear. The CDR3 totals 11 residues. The germline CDR1 and CDR2 sequences are SGHDT and YYEEEE. Deletions cut 1 base from V and 5 bases from J, with 3 bases between. The DNA of the CDR3 is TGTGCCAGCAGCTTGCAATATGGCTACACCTTC. This codes for CASSLQYGYTF.

The J gene is TRBJ1-4, the V gene TRBV6-5; D perhaps matches TRBD1 (5 bases). This CDR3 is built from 15 residues. Deletions cut 5 bases from V and 10 bases from J, with 20 bases between. Germline CDR1 MNHEY, CDR2 SVGAGI. For the CDR3, the DNA is TGTGCCAGCAGTGCCGTGGGGGGTAGCGGAGTAAAACTGTTTTTT. As protein: CASSAVGGSGVKLFF.

The CDR3 reads CASSHRTSGIPTYEQYF. CDR3 nucleotide sequence: TGTGCCAGCAGCCACCGGACTAGCGGGATTCCAACCTACGAGCAGTACTTC. The J gene is TRBJ2-7, the V gene TRBV7-2; 12 bases map to TRBD2. V gave up 5 bases and J gave up 2 bases; unmatched junction bases: 10. The CDR3 has 17 residues. Germline V gene lookup returns CDR1 SGHTA and CDR2 FQGNSA. The variable domain in full, completed from reference TRBV7-2 and TRBJ2-7, reads GAGVSQSPSNKVTEKGKDVELRCDPISGHTALYWYRQSLGQGLEFLIYFQGNSAPDKSGLPSDRFSAERTGGSVSTLTIQRTQQEDSAVYLCASSHRTSGIPTYEQYFGPGTRLTVT.

The chain employs TRBV5-5 and TRBJ2-7, with D unclear. CDR1 and CDR2 from the germline V gene are SGHKS and YYEKEE (reference sequence). Trimming pared 5 bases from V and 4 bases from J, leaving 13 bases between. The CDR3 runs 13 residues. The CDR3 protein is CASSGVSIYEQYF. CDR3 bases: TGTGCCAGCAGTGGAGTCAGCATATACGAGCAGTACTTC.

This clone was picked up one time. The chain couples TRBV19 to TRBJ1-5, with D perhaps TRBD1 (5 bases). The germline V gene encodes CDR1 LNHDA and CDR2 SQIVND (reference sequence). V was shortened by 4 bases and J by 12 bases, with 25 bases between the two germline ends. The CDR3 covers 16 residues. In DNA, the CDR3 is TGTGCCAGTAGTAGCGGGGGGACCGTCCCGGACCTCGGCCAGCATTTT. Translated: CASSSGGTVPDLGQHF. The full variable domain, completed using reference TRBV19 and TRBJ1-5, is DGGITQSPKYLFRKEGQNVTLSCEQNLNHDAMYWYRQDPGQGLRLIYYSQIVNDFQKGDIAEGYSVSREKKESFPLTVTSAQKNPTAFYLCASSSGGTVPDLGQHFGDGTRLSIL.

This CDR3 is CASRTGAVYEQYF. In DNA, the CDR3 is TGTGCCAGCAGGACAGGGGCCGTCTACGAGCAGTACTTC. This sequence joins TRBV2 and TRBJ2-7; 8 nucleotides align to TRBD1. CDR3 length: 13 residues. V shed 6 bases, J shed 3 bases, and the junction held 4 bases outside the gene matches. The germline CDR1 and CDR2 sequences are SNHLY and FYNNEI.

The gene calls are TRBV4-1 and TRBJ2-7; D not resolved. The CDR3 is made up of 13 amino acids. The V end was cut by 2 bases, the J end by 6 bases, with 11 bases between. Germline V gene sequence: CDR1 MGHRA, CDR2 YSYEKL. CDR3 sequence (DNA): TGCGCCAGCAGCCAATACTTGATGAGCGAGCAGTACTTC. Encoded protein: CASSQYLMSEQYF.

This chain links TRBV6-6 with TRBJ1-1; D may be TRBD1 (5 bases). V was clipped by 7 bases and J by 5 bases, with 14 bases between them. The CDR3 has 13 amino acids. From germline, CDR1 is MNHNY and CDR2 SVGAGI (reference sequence). This chain's CDR3 is CASTITGGTEAFF. Written as DNA, the CDR3 is TGTGCCAGCACCATAACGGGGGGGACTGAAGCTTTCTTT.

J is TRBJ2-3 and V is TRBV13; tentatively, D is TRBD2 (6 bases). The CDR3 extends over 16 amino acids. Germline assignment: CDR1 PRHDT and CDR2 FYEKMQ (reference sequence). V was shortened by 6 bases and J by 0 bases, with 16 bases between the two germline ends. In DNA form, the CDR3 reads TGTGCCAGCAGGCCCGGGACTCGAAACAGCACAGATACGCAGTATTTT. Protein sequence: CASRPGTRNSTDTQYF.

The V call is TRBV29-1, the J call TRBJ2-5, with 8 bases lining up with TRBD1. CDR3 length: 14 residues. V gave up 7 bases and J gave up 2 bases; unmatched junction bases: 9. Germline loops: CDR1 SQVTM, CDR2 ANQGSEA. CDR3 residues: CSAERTGYQETQYF. Here the CDR3 DNA reads TGCAGCGCCGAAAGGACAGGGTATCAAGAGACCCAGTACTTC.

This sequence joins TRBV5-4 and TRBJ2-1; the match to TRBD2 covers 9 bases. CDR1 and CDR2 from the germline V gene are SGHNT and YYREEE (reference sequence). The junction had 5 bases not matched to a gene; V was cut back by 4 bases and J by 3 bases. CDR3 length: 15 residues. The CDR3 spells CASSPGGRDYNEQFF. In DNA, the CDR3 is TGTGCCAGCAGCCCCGGCGGGAGGGACTACAATGAGCAGTTCTTC.

The V gene is TRBV12-5, the J gene TRBJ2-1; 9 bases are shared with TRBD1. The CDR3 totals 16 residues. The V and J ends lost 4 bases and 4 bases, in that order; junction bases with no gene match: 8. Germline V gene lookup returns CDR1 LGHNT and CDR2 FRNRAP. The CDR3 DNA reads TGTGCTAGTGGTTGGACCCGGGACAGGGATTACAATGAGCAGTTCTTC. Encoded protein: CASGWTRDRDYNEQFF. Variable domain in full (rest from reference TRBV12-5 and TRBJ2-1): DARVTQTPRHKVTEMGQEVTMRCQPILGHNTVFWYRQTMMQGLELLAYFRNRAPLDDSGMPKDRFSAEMPDATLATLKIQPSEPRDSAVYFCASGWTRDRDYNEQFFGPGTRLTVL.

The CDR3 DNA reads as TGTGCCAGCAGCCGTGCCGACCGGGACAGGGACCCCTACGAGCAGTACTTC. Protein sequence: CASSRADRDRDPYEQYF. This chain links TRBV13 with TRBJ2-7, with TRBD1 matching 9 bases. V gave up 5 bases and J gave up 2 bases; unmatched junction bases: 13. This CDR3 comprises 17 residues. Germline lookup yields CDR1 PRHDT and CDR2 FYEKMQ (reference sequence).

This chain uses TRBV29-1 with TRBJ2-1; the match to TRBD2 covers 10 bases. V shed 6 bases and J 7 bases; nucleotides not matched to a gene: 21. There are 18 residues in the CDR3. The germline gives CDR1 SQVTM, CDR2 ANQGSEA. This CDR3 is CSVLFGAGGPEELNEQFF. The CDR3 DNA follows: TGCAGCGTCCTCTTCGGAGCGGGAGGGCCTGAGGAATTGAATGAGCAGTTCTTC.

The chain carries TRBV6-5 and TRBJ2-3; D gene uncertain. This CDR3 contains 15 residues. V was trimmed by 3 bases and J by 2 bases, leaving 12 bases between them. The germline V gene encodes CDR1 MNHEY and CDR2 SVGAGI. CDR3 DNA: TGTGCCAGCAGTTATAGGCAGGCCTACACAGATACGCAGTATTTT. Amino acid sequence: CASSYRQAYTDTQYF.

J is TRBJ1-1 and V is TRBV28, with TRBD1 identical over 7 bases. Per germline, CDR1 MDHEN and CDR2 SYDVKM. Trimming at V came to 4 bases and at J to 8 bases, leaving 10 bases not matched to a gene. The CDR3 runs to 14 residues. CDR3 in amino acids: CASSWAGGLGEAFF. CDR3 in DNA: TGTGCCAGCAGTTGGGCAGGGGGTCTAGGGGAAGCTTTCTTT.